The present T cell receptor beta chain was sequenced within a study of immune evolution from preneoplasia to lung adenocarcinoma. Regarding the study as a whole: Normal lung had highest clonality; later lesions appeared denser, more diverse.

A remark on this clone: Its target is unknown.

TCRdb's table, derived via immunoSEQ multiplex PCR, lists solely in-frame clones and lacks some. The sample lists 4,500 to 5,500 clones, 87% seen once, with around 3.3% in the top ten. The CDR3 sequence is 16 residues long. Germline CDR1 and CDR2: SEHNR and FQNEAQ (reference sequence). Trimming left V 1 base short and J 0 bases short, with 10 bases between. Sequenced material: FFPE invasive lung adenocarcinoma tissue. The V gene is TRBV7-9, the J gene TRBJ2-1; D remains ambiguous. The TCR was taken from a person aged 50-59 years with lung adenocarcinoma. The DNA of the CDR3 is TGTGCCAGCAGCTTAGTTATCGGACCCTCCTACAATGAGCAGTTCTTC. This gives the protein CASSLVIGPSYNEQFF.